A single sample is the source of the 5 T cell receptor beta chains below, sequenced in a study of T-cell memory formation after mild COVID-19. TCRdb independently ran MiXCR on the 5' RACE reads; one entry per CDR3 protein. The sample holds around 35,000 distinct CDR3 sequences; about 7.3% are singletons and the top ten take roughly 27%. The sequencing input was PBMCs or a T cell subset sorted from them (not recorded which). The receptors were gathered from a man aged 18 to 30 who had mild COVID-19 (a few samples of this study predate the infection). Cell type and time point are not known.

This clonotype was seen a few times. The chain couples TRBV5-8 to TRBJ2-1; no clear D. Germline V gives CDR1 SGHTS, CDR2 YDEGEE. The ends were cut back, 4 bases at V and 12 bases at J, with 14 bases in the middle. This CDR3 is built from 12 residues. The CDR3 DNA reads TGTGCCAGCAGCCTAGACGGGCCCGGGCAGTTCTTC. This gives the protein CASSLDGPGQFF.

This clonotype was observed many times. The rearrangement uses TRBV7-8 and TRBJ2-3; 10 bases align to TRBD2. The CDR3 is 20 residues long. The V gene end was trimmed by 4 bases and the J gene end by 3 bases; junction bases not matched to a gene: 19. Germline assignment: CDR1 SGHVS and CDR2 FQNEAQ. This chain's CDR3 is CASSSRMSSGGLMVTDTQYF. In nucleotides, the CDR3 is TGTGCCAGCAGCTCCAGGATGTCTAGCGGGGGCCTCATGGTAACAGATACGCAGTATTTT.

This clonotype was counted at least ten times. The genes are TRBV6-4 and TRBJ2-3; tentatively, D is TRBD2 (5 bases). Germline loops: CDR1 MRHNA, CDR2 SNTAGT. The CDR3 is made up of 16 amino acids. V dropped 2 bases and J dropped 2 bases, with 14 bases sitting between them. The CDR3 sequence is CASSDTSGSATDTQYF. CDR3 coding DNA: TGTGCCAGCAGTGACACGTCGGGGAGCGCCACAGATACGCAGTATTTT.

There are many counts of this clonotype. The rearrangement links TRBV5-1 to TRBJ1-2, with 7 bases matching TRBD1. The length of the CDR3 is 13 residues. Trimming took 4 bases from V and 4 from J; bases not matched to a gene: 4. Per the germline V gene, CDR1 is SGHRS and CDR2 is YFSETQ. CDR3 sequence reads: CASSPTGFYGYTF. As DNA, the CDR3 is TGCGCCAGCAGCCCGACAGGGTTCTATGGCTACACCTTC.

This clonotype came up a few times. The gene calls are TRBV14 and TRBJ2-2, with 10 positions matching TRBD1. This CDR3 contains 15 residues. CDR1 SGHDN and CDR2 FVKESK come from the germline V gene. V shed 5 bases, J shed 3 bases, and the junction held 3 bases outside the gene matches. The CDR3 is CASSRTGGYTGELFF. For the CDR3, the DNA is TGTGCCAGCAGCAGGACAGGGGGGTACACCGGGGAGCTGTTTTTT.